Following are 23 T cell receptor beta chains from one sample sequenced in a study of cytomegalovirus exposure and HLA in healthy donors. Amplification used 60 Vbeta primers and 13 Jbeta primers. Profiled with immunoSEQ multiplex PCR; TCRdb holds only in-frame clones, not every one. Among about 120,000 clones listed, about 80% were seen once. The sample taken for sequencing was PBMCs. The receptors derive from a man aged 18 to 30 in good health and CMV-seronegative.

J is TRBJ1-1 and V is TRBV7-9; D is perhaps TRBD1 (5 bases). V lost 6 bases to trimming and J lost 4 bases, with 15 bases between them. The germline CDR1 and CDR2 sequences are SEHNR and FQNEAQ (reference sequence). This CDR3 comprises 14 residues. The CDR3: CASREVEGTTEAFF. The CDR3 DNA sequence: TGTGCCAGCAGAGAGGTGGAGGGGACCACTGAAGCTTTCTTT.

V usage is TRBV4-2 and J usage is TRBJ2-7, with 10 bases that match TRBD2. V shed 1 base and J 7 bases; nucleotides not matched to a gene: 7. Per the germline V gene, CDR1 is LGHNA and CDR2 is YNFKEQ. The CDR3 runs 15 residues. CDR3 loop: CASSQGGSGGWEQYF. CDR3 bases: TGTGCCAGCAGCCAAGGGGGTAGCGGGGGGTGGGAGCAGTACTTC.

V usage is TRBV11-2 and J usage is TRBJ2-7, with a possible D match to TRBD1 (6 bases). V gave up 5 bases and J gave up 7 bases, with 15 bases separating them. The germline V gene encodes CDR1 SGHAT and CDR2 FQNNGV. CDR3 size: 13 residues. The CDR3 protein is CASSPFPGVEQYF. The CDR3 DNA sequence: TGTGCCAGCAGCCCCTTTCCAGGGGTTGAGCAGTACTTC.

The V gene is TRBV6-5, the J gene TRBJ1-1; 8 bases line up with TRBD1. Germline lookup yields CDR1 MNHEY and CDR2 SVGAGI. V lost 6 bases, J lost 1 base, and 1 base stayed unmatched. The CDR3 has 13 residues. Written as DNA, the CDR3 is TGTGCCAGCAGGGGACAGGCGAACACTGAAGCTTTCTTT. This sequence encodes CASRGQANTEAFF.

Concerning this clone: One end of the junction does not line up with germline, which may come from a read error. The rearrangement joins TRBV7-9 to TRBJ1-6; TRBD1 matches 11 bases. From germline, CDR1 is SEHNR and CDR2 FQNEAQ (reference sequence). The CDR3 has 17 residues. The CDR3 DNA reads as TGTTCCAGCAGCCCAGGGACAGGGGGGATTTTCGGGGCACCCCTCCACTTT. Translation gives CSSSPGTGGIFGAPLHF.

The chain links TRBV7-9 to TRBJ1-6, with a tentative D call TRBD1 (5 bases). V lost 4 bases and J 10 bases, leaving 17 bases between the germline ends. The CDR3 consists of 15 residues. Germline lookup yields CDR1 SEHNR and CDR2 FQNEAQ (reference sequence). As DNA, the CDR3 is TGTGCCAGCAGCTCTCCGGGACTTAAGTCCTCACCCCTCCACTTT. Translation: CASSSPGLKSSPLHF.

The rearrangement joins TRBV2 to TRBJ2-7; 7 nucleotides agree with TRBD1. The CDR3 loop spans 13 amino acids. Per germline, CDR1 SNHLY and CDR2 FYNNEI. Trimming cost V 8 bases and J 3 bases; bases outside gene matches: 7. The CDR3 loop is CASSWDRDYEQYF. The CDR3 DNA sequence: TGTGCCAGCTCCTGGGACAGAGACTACGAGCAGTACTTC.

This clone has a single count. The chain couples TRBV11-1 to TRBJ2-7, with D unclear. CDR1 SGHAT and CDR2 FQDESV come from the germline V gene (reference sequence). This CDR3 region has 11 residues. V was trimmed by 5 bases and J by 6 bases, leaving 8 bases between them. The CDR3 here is CASSRWSEQYF. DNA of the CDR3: TGTGCCAGCAGCCGGTGGAGCGAGCAGTACTTC.

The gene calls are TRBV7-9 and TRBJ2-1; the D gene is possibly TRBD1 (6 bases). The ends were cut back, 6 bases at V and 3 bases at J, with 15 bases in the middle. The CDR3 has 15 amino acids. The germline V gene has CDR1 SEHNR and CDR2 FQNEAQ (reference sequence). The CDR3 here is CASRFRDTDYNEQFF. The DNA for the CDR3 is TGTGCCAGCAGGTTCCGGGACACGGACTACAATGAGCAGTTCTTC.

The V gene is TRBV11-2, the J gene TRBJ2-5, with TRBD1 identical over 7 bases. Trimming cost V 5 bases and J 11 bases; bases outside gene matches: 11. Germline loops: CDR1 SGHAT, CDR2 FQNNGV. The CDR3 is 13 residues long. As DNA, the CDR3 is TGTGCCAGCAGCCGGAGACAGGGCTGGGAGCAGTACTTC. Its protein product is CASSRRQGWEQYF.

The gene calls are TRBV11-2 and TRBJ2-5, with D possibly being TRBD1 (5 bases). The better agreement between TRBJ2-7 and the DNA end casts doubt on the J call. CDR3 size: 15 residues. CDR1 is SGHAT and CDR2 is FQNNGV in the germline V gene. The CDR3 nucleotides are TGTGCCAGCAGTCGTGGGGCAGACACCACCTACGAGCAGTACTTC. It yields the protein CASSRGADTTYEQYF.

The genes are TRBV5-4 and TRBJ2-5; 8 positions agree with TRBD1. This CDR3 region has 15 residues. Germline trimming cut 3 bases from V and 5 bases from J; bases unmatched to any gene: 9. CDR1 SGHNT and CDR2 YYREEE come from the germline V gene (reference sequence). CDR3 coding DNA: TGTGCCAGCAGCTCTCAGGGGGCCCAAGGGGAGACCCAGTACTTC. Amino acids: CASSSQGAQGETQYF.

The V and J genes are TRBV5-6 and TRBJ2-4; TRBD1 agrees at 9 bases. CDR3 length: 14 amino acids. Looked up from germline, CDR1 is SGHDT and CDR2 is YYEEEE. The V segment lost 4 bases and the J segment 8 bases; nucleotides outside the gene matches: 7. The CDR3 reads CASSGTGLRHIQYF. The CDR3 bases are TGTGCCAGCAGCGGGACAGGGCTCAGGCACATTCAGTACTTC.

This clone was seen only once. The CDR3 region is CASSVAGINEQFF. CDR3 sequence (DNA): TGCGCCAGCAGTGTAGCGGGGATCAATGAGCAGTTCTTC. V gene TRBV10-2 combines with J gene TRBJ2-1; 8 nucleotides align to TRBD2. The CDR3 consists of 13 residues. Germline V gene lookup returns CDR1 WSHSY and CDR2 SAAADI. Trimming at V came to 4 bases and at J to 6 bases, leaving 2 bases not matched to a gene.

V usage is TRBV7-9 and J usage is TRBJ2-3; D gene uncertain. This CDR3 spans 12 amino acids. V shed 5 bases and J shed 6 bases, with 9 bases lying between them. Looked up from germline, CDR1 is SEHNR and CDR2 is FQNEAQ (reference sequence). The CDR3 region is CASSVGPDTQYF. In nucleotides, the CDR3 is TGTGCCAGCAGCGTTGGGCCCGATACGCAGTATTTT. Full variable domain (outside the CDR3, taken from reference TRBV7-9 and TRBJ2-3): DTGVSQNPRHKITKRGQNVTFRCDPISEHNRLYWYRQTLGQGPEFLTYFQNEAQLEKSRLLSDRFSAERPKGSFSTLEIQRTEQGDSAMYLCASSVGPDTQYFGPGTRLTVL.

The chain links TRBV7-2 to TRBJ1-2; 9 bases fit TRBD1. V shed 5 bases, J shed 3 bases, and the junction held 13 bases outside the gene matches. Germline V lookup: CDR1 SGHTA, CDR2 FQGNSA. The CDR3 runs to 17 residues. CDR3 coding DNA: TGTGCCAGCAGCCCCTCCATACAGGGGGCGCAGCACTATGGCTACACCTTC. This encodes CASSPSIQGAQHYGYTF. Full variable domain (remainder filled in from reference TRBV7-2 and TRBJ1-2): GAGVSQSPSNKVTEKGKDVELRCDPISGHTALYWYRQSLGQGLEFLIYFQGNSAPDKSGLPSDRFSAERTGGSVSTLTIQRTQQEDSAVYLCASSPSIQGAQHYGYTFGSGTRLTVV.

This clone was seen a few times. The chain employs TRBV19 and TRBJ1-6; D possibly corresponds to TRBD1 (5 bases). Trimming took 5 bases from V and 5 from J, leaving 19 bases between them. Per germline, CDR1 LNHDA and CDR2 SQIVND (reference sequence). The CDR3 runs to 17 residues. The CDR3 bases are TGTGCCAGTAGTTACCTCGGGGGAATCTCGGATAATTCACCCCTCCACTTT. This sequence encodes CASSYLGGISDNSPLHF.

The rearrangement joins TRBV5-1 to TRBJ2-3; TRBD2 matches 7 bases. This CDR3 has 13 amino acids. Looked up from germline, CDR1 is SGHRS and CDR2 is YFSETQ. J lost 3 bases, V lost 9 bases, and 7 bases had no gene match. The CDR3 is CATSREGTDTQYF. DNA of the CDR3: TGCGCCACCTCGAGGGAGGGTACAGATACGCAGTATTTT.

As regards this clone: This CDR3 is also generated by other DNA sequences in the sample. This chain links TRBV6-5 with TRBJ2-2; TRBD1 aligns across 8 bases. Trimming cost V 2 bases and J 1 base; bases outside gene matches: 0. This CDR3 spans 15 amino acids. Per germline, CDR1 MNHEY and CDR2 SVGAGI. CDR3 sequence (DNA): TGTGCCAGCAGTTACGACAGGGGGAACACCGGGGAGCTGTTTTTT. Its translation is CASSYDRGNTGELFF.

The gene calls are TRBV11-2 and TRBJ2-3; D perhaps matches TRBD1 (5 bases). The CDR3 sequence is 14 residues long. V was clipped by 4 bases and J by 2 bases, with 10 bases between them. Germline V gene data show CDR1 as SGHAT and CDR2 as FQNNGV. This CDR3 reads CASSSRQFTDTQYF. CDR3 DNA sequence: TGTGCCAGCAGCTCCCGACAGTTCACAGATACGCAGTATTTT.

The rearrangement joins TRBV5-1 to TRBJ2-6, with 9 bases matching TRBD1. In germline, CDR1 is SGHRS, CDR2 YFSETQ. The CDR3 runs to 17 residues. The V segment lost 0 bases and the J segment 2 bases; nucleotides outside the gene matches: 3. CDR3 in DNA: TGCGCCAGCAGCTTGGGAAGGACAGGGGCTGGGGCCAACGTCCTGACTTTC. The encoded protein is CASSLGRTGAGANVLTF.

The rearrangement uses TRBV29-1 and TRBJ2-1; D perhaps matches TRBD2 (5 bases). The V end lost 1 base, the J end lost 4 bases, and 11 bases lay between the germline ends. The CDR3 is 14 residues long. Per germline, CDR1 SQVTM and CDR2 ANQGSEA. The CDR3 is CSVEGEWGYNEQFF. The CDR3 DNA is TGCAGCGTTGAAGGGGAGTGGGGATACAATGAGCAGTTCTTC.

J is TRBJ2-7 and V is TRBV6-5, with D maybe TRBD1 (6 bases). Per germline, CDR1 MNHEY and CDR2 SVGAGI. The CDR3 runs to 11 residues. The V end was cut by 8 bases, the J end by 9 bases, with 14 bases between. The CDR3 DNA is TGTGCCAGCGGATACAGGGACGGGCAGTACTTC. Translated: CASGYRDGQYF.